The following is a T cell receptor beta chain sequence with its context. Antigen: not known. The data were taken from a study of cytomegalovirus exposure and HLA in healthy donors. Study at large: Prior work identified roughly 120 million unique TCR beta sequences in 150 million to 200 million T cells. An early data release held around 80 million unique TCRs from HLA-typed donors. Study-level results: TCR sequences were mostly rare, though some public TCRs occurred in many donors.

CDR1 is SGDLS, CDR2 YYNGEE, per germline. CDR3 length: 15 residues. V lost 4 bases to trimming and J lost 7 bases; unmatched junction nucleotides: 12. Primers for the PCR totalled 60 Vbeta and 13 Jbeta. Repertoires were generated with immunoSEQ multiplex PCR, while TCRdb's copy carries only in-frame clones and drops some. The data hold fewer than 200,000 clones, with over 70% observed a single time. The rearrangement uses TRBV9 and TRBJ2-7; 9 bases line up with TRBD2. The sequence was obtained from a man aged 18-30 years in good health and CMV-seropositive. Sequenced material: PBMCs. CDR3 sequence reads: CASSSYSGSLREQYF. CDR3 coding DNA: TGTGCCAGCAGCTCCTATAGCGGGAGCCTACGAGAGCAGTACTTC. The variable domain in full, with the rest retrieved from reference TRBV9 and TRBJ2-7, is DSGVTQTPKHLITATGQRVTLRCSPRSGDLSVYWYQQSLDQGLQFLIQYYNGEERAKGNILERFSAQQFPDLHSELNLSSLELGDSALYFCASSSYSGSLREQYFGPGTRLTVT.